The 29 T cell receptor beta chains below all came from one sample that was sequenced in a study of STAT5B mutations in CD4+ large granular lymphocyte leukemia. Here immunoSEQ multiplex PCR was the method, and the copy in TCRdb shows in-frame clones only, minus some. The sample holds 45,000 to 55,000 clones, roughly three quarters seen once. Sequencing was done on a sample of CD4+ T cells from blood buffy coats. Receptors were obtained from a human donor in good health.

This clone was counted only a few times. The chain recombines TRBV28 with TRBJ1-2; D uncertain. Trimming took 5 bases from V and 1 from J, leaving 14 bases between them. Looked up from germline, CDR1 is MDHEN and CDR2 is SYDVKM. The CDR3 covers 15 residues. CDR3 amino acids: CASSTTWSVNYGYTF. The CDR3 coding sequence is TGTGCCAGCAGTACTACATGGTCGGTTAACTATGGCTACACCTTC.

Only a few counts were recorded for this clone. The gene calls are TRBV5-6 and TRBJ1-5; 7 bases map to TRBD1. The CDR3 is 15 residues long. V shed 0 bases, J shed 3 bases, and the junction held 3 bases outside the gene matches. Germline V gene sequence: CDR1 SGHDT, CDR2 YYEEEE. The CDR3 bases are TGTGCCAGCAGCTTGGGCGACAGGGACAATCAGCCCCAGCATTTT. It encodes CASSLGDRDNQPQHF. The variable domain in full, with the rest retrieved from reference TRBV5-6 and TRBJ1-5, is DAGVTQSPTHLIKTRGQQVTLRCSPKSGHDTVSWYQQALGQGPQFIFQYYEEEERQRGNFPDRFSGHQFPNYSSELNVNALLLGDSALYLCASSLGDRDNQPQHFGDGTRLSIL.

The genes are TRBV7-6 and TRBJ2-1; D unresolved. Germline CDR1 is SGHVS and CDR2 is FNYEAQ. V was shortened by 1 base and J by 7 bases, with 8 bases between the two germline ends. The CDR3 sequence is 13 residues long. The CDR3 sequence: CASSLVTSNEQFF. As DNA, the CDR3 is TGTGCCAGCAGCTTAGTGACGTCGAATGAGCAGTTCTTC.

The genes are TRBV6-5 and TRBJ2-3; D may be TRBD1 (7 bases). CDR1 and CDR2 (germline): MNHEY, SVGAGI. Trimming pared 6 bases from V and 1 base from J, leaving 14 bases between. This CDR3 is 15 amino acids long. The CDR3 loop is CASSRTGEGTDTQYF. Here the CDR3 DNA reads TGTGCCAGCAGCCGTACAGGGGAGGGCACAGATACGCAGTATTTT.

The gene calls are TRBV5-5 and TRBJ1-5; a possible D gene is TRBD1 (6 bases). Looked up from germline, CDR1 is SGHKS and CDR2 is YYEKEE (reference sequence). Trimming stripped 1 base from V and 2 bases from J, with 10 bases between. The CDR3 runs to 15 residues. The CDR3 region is CASSLSRGGNQPQHF. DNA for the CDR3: TGTGCCAGCAGCTTGTCCAGGGGTGGCAATCAGCCCCAGCATTTT. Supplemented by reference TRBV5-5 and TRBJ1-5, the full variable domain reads DAGVTQSPTHLIKTRGQQVTLRCSPISGHKSVSWYQQVLGQGPQFIFQYYEKEERGRGNFPDRFSARQFPNYSSELNVNALLLGDSALYLCASSLSRGGNQPQHFGDGTRLSIL.

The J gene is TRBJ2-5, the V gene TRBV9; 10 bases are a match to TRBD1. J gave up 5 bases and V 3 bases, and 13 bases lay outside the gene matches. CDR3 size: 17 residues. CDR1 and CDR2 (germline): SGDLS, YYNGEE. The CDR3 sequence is CASSGQGAVYFGETQYF. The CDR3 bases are TGTGCCAGCAGCGGACAGGGGGCGGTATATTTTGGGGAGACCCAGTACTTC.

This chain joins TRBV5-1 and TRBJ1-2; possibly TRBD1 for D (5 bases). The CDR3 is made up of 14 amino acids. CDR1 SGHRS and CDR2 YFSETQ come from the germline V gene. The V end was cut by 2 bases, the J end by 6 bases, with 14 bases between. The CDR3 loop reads CASSFSGYPNGYTF. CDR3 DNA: TGCGCCAGCAGCTTCTCAGGGTACCCTAATGGCTACACCTTC.

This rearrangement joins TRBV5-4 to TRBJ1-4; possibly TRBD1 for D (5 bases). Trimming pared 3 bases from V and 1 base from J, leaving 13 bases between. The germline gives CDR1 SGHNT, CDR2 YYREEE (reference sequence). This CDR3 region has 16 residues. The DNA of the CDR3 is TGTGCCAGCAGCTCCGGGACCCCCGGAACTAATGAAAAACTGTTTTTT. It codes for CASSSGTPGTNEKLFF.

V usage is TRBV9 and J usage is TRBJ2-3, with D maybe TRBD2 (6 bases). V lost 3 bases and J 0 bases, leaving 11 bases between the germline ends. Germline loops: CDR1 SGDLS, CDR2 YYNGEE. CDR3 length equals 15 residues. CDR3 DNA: TGTGCCAGCAGCGCAAGCGGGTTAAGCACAGATACGCAGTATTTT. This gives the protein CASSASGLSTDTQYF.

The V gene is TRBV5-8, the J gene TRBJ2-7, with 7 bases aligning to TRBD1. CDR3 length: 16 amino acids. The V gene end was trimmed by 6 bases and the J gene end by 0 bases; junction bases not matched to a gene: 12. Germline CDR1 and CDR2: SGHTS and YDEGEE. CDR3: CASTPPGTASSYEQYV. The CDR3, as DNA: TGTGCCAGCACCCCACCCGGGACAGCGAGCTCCTACGAGCAGTACGTC.

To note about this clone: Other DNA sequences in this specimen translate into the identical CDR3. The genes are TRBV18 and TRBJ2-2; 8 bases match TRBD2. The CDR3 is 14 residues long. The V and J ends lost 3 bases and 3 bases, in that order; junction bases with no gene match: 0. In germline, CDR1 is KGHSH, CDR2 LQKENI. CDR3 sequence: CASSPGLDTGELFF. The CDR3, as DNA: TGTGCCAGCTCACCGGGACTAGACACCGGGGAGCTGTTTTTT.

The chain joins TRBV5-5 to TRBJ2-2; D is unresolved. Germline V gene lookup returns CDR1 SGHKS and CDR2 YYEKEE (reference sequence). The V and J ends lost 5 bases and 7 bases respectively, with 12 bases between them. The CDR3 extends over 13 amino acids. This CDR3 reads CASSFAFGGELFF. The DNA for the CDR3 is TGTGCCAGCAGTTTCGCTTTTGGCGGGGAGCTGTTTTTT.

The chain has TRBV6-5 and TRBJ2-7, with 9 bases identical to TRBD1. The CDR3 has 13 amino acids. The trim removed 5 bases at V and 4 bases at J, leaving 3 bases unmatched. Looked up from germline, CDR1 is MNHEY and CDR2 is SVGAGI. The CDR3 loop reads CASSTGTGYEQYF. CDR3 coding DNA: TGTGCCAGCAGTACCGGGACAGGGTACGAGCAGTACTTC.

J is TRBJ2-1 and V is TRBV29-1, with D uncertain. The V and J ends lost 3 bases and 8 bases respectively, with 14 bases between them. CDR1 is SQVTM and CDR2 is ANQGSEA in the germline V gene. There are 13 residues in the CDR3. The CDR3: CSVDEAALHEQFF. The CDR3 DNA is TGCAGCGTTGATGAGGCGGCCCTCCATGAGCAGTTCTTC.

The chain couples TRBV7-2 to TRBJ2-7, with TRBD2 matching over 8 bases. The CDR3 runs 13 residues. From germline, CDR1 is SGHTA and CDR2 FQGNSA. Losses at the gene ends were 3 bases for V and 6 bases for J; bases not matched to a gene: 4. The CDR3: CASSFDRGGEQYV. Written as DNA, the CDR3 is TGTGCCAGCAGCTTTGACCGGGGGGGCGAGCAGTACGTC.

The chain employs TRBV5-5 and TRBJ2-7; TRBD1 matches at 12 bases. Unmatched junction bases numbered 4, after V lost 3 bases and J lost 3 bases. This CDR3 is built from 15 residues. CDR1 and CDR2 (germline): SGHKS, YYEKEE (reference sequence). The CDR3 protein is CASSWGQGAFYEQYV. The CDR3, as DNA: TGTGCCAGCAGCTGGGGACAGGGGGCGTTCTACGAGCAGTACGTC.

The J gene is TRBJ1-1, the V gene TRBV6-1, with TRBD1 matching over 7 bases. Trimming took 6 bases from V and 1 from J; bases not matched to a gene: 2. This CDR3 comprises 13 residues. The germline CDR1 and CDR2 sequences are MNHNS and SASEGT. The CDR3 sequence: CASRWDRNTEAFF. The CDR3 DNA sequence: TGTGCCAGCAGGTGGGACAGGAACACTGAAGCTTTCTTT.

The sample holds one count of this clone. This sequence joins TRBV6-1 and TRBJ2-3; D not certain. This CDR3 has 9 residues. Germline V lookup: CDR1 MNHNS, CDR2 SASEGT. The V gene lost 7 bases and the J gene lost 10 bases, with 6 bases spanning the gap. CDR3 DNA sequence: TGTGCCAGCACCCCCCCGCAGTATTTT. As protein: CASTPPQYF.

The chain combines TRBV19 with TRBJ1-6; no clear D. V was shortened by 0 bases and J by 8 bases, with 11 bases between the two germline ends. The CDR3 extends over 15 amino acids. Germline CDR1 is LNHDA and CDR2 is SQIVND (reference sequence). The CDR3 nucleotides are TGTGCCAGTAGTATAGATGGCTCGGAACATTCACCCCTCCACTTT. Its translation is CASSIDGSEHSPLHF.

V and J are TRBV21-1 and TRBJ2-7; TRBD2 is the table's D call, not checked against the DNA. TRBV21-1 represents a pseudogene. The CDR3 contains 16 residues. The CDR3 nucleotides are TGTGCCAGCAGCAAAGGATGGGGGGGCGTCTACCACGAGCAGTACTTC. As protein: CASSKGWGGVYHEQYF.

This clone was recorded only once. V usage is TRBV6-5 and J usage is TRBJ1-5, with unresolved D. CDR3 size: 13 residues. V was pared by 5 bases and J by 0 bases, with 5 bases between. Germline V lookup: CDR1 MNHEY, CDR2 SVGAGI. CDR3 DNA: TGTGCCAGCAGTACCCTTAGCAATCAGCCCCAGCATTTT. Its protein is CASSTLSNQPQHF.

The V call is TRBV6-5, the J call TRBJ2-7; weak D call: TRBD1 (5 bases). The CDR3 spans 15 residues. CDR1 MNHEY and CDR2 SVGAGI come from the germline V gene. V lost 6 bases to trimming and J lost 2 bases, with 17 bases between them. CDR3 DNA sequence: TGTGCCAGCAGCCACGCGGAAGGGGTCCCCTACGAGCAGTACTTC. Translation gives CASSHAEGVPYEQYF.

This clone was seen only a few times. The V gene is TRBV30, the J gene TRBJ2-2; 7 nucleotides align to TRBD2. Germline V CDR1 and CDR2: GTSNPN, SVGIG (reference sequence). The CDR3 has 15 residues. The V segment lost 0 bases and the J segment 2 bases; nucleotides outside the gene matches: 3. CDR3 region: CAWSVAGDNTGELFF. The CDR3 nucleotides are TGTGCCTGGAGTGTTGCGGGGGACAACACCGGGGAGCTGTTTTTT.

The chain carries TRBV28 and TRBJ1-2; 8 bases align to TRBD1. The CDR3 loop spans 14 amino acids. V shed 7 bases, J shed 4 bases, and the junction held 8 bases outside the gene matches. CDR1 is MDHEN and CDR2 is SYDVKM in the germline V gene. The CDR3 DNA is TGTGCCAGCACCACCGGACAGGGAGCCTATGGCTACACCTTC. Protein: CASTTGQGAYGYTF.

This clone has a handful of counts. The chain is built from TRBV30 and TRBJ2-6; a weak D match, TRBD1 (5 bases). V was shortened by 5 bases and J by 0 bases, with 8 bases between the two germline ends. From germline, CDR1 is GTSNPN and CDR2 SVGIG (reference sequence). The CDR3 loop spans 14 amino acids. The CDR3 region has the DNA TGTGCCTGGGGCGACAGCTCTGGGGCCAACGTCCTGACTTTC. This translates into CAWGDSSGANVLTF.

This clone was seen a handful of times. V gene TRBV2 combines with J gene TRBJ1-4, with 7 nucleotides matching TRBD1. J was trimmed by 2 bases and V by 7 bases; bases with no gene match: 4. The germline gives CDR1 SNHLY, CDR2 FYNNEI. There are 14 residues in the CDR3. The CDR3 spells CASTPGQTNEKLFF. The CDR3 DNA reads TGTGCCAGCACCCCGGGACAGACTAATGAAAAACTGTTTTTT.

In DNA, the CDR3 is TGTGCCAGCAGCTTAAGCCGGTCCTATGGCTACACCTTC. Its translation: CASSLSRSYGYTF. V is TRBV5-7 and J is TRBJ1-2; D is unclear. TRBV5-7 is an open reading frame, and its role is uncertain. The V gene lost 2 bases and the J gene lost 4 bases, with 9 bases spanning the gap. CDR3 length: 13 amino acids.

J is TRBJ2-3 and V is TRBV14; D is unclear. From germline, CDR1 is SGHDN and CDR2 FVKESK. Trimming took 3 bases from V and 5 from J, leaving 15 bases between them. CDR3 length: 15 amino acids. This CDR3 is CASSQQTALIDTQYF. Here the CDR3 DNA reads TGTGCCAGCAGCCAGCAAACTGCCCTTATAGATACGCAGTATTTT.

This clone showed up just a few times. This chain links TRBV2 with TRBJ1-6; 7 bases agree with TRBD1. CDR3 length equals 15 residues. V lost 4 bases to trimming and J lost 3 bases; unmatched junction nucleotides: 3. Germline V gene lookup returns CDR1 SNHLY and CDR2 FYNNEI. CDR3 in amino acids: CASSGGQSYNSPLHF. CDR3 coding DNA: TGTGCCAGCAGTGGGGGACAGAGCTATAATTCACCCCTCCACTTT.